The present T cell receptor (beta chain) was sequenced within a study of shared clonotypes between healthy human individuals. The table came from immunoSEQ multiplex PCR; TCRdb's copy has only in-frame clones and leaves some out. The sample includes around 1.5 million clones, 95% to 99% of them seen just once. Germline V CDR1 and CDR2: PRHDT, FYEKMQ (reference sequence). V trimming: 5 bases; J trimming: 5 bases; junction bases outside the gene matches: 6. There are 15 residues in the CDR3. The clonotype comes from a man in his thirties or forties in good health. Sequenced sample: naive CD4+ T cells sorted from blood. As to subset: CD45RA+ positively selected. The gene calls are TRBV13 and TRBJ2-2; 9 bases align to TRBD2. CDR3 DNA sequence: TGTGCCAGCAGCCCCGCCAGCGGGAGGACCGGGGAGCTGTTTTTT. Translated: CASSPASGRTGELFF. Variable domain in full (rest from reference TRBV13 and TRBJ2-2): AAGVIQSPRHLIKEKRETATLKCYPIPRHDTVYWYQQGPGQDPQFLISFYEKMQSDKGSIPDRFSAQQFSDYHSELNMSSLELGDSALYFCASSPASGRTGELFFGEGSRLTVL.